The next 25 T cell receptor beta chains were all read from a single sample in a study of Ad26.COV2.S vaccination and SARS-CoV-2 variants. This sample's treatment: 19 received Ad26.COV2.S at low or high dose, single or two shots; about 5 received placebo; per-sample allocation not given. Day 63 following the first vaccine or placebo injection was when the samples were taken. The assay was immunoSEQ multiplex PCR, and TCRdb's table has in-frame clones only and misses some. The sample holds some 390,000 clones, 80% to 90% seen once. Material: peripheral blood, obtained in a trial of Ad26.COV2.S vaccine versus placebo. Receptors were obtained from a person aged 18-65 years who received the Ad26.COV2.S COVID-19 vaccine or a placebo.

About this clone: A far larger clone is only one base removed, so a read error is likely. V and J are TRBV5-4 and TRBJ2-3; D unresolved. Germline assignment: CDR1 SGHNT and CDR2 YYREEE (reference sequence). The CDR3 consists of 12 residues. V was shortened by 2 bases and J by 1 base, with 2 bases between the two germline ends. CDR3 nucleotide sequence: TGTGCCAGCAGCTTCGGCACAGATACGCAGTATTTT. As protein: CASSFGTDTQYF.

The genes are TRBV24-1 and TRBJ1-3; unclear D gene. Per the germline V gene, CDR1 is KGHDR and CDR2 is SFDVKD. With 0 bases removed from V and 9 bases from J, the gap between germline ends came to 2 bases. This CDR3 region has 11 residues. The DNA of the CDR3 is TGTGCCACCAGTGATTTGACCACCATATATTTT. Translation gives CATSDLTTIYF.

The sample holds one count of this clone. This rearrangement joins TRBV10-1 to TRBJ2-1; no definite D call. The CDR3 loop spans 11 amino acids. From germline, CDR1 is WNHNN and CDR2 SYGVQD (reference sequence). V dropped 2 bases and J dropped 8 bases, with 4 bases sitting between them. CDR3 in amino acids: CASSEIDEQFF. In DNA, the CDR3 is TGCGCCAGCAGTGAGATTGATGAGCAGTTCTTC.

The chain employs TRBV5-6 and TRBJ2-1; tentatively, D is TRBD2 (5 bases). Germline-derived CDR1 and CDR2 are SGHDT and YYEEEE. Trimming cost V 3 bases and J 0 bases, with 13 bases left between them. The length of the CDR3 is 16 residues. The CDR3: CASSYFSASSYNEQFF. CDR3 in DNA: TGTGCCAGCAGCTATTTTAGCGCGAGCTCCTACAATGAGCAGTTCTTC. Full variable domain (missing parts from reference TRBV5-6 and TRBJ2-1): DAGVTQSPTHLIKTRGQQVTLRCSPKSGHDTVSWYQQALGQGPQFIFQYYEEEERQRGNFPDRFSGHQFPNYSSELNVNALLLGDSALYLCASSYFSASSYNEQFFGPGTRLTVL.

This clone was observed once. CDR3: CASTEGGTGELFF. CDR3 bases: TGTGCCAGCACCGAGGGGGGTACCGGGGAGCTGTTTTTT. The chain carries TRBV5-4 and TRBJ2-2, with D tentatively TRBD1 or TRBD2 (6 bases each). The germline V and J ends were trimmed by 6 bases and 5 bases, with 11 bases remaining between them. The CDR3 has 13 residues. Germline CDR1 is SGHNT and CDR2 is YYREEE (reference sequence).

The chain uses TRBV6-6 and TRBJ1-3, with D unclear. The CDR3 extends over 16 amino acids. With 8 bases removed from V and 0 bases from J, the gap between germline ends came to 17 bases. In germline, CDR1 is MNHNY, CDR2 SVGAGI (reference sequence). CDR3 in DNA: TGTGCCAGCTCCAGGCTGGCAGGCTCCTCTGGAAACACCATATATTTT. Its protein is CASSRLAGSSGNTIYF.

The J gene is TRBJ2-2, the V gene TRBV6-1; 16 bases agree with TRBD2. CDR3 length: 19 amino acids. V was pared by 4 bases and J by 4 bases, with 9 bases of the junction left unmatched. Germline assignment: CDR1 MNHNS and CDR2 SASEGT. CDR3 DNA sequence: TGTGCCAGCAGTGTGAGGGGACTAGCGGGGGGGCGTGGCACCGGGGAGCTGTTTTTT. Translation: CASSVRGLAGGRGTGELFF.

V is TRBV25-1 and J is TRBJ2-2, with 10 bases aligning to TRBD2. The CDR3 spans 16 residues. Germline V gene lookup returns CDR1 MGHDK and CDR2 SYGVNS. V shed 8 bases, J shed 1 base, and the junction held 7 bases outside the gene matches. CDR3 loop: CASGPGLAMNTGELFF. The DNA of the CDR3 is TGTGCCAGCGGCCCGGGACTAGCGATGAACACCGGGGAGCTGTTTTTT.

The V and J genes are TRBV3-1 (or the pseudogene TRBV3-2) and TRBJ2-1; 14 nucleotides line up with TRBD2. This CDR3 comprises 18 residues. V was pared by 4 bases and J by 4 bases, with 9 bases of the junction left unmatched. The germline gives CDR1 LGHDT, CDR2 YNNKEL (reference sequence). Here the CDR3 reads CASSPPGTSGGRYNEQFF. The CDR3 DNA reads TGTGCCAGCAGCCCCCCCGGGACTAGCGGGGGAAGGTACAATGAGCAGTTCTTC.

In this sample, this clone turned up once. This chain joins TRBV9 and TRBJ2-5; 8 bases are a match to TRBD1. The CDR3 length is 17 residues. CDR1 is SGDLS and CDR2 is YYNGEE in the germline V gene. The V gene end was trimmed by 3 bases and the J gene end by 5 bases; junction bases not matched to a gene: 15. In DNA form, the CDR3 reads TGTGCCAGCAGCGAGAGCTTGTGGACAGGGTTCATGGAGACCCAGTACTTC. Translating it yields CASSESLWTGFMETQYF.

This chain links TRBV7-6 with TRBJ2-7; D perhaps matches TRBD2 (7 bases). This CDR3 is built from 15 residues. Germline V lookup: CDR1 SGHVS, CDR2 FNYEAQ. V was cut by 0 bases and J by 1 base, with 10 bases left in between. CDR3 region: CASSLARGPSYEQYF. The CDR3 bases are TGTGCCAGCAGCTTAGCGCGGGGGCCTTCCTACGAGCAGTACTTC.

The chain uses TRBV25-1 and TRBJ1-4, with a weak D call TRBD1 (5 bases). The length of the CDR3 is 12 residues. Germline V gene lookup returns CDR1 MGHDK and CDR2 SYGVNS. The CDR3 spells CARGEVGEKLFF. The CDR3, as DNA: TGTGCTCGGGGGGAGGTAGGGGAAAAACTGTTTTTT. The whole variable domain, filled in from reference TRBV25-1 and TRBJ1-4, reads EADIYQTPRYLVIGTGKKITLECSQTMGHDKMYWYQQDPGMELHLIHYSYGVNSTEKGDLSSESTVSRIRTEHFPLTLESARPSHTSQYLCARGEVGEKLFFGSGTQLSVL.

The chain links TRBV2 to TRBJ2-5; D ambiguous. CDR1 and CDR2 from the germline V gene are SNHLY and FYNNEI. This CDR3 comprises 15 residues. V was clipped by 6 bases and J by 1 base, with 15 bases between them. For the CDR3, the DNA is TGTGCCAGCAGAACGAGCCAGGAGACCCAAGAGACCCAGTACTTC. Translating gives CASRTSQETQETQYF.

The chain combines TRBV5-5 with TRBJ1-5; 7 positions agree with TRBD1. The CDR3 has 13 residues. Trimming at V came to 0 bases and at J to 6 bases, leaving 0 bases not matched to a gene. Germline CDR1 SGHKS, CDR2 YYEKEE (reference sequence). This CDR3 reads CASSLDRGQPQHF. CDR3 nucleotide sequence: TGTGCCAGCAGCTTGGACAGGGGTCAGCCCCAGCATTTT.

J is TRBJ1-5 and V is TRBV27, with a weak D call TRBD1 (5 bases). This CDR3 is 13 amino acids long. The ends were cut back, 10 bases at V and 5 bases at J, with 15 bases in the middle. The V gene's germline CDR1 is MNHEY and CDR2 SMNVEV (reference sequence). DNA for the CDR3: TGTGCCACCAGGGAAGGGCGGCATCAGCCCCAGCATTTT. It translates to CATREGRHQPQHF.

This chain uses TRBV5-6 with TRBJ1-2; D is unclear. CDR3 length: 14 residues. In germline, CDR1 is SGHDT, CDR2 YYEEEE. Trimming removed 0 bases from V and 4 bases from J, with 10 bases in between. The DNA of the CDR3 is TGTGCCAGCAGCTTGGAGCAAAAAATCTATGGCTACACCTTC. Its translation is CASSLEQKIYGYTF.

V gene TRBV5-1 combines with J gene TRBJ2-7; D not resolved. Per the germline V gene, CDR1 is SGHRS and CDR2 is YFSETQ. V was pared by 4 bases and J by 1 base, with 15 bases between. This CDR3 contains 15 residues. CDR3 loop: CASSARAGESYEQYF. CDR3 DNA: TGCGCCAGCAGCGCGAGAGCAGGAGAGTCCTACGAGCAGTACTTC.

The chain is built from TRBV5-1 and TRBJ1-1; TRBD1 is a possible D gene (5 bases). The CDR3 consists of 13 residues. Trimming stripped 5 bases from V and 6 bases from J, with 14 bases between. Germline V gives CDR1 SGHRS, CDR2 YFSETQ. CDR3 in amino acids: CASRTDRAAEAFF. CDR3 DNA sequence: TGCGCCAGCAGGACCGACAGAGCGGCTGAAGCTTTCTTT.

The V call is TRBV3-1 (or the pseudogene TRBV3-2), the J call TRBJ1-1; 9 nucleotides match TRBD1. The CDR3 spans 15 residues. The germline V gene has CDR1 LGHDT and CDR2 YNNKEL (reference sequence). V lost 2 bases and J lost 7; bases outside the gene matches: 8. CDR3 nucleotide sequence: TGTGCCAGCAGCCAACCAAGTAGGACAGGGGTTGAAGCTTTCTTT. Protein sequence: CASSQPSRTGVEAFF.

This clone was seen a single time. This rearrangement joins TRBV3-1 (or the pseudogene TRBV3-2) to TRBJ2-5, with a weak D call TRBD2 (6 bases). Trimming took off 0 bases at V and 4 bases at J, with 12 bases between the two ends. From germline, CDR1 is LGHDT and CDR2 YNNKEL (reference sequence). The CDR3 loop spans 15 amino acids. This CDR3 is CASSQDLLALETQYF. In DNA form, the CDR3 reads TGTGCCAGCAGCCAAGATTTACTAGCCTTAGAGACCCAGTACTTC.

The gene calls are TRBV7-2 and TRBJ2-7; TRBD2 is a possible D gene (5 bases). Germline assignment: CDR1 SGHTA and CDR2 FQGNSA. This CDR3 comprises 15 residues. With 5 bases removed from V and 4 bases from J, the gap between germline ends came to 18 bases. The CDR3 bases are TGTGCCAGCAGCATAGACGGCCCGGGGATATACGAGCAGTACTTC. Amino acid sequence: CASSIDGPGIYEQYF.

CDR3 protein: CASSLISGRGGPQETQYF. CDR3 DNA: TGTGCCAGCAGCTTGATCTCTGGTCGGGGGGGCCCCCAAGAGACCCAGTACTTC. This chain connects TRBV5-5 to TRBJ2-5; TRBD2 aligns across 8 bases. Germline assignment: CDR1 SGHKS and CDR2 YYEKEE (reference sequence). With V trimmed by 1 base and J by 1 base, 12 bases remained unmatched. CDR3 length equals 18 residues.

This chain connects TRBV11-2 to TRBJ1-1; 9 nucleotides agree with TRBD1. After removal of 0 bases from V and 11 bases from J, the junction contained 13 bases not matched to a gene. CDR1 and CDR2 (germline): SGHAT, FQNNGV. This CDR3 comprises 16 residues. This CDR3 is CASSLDRGQGENGAFF. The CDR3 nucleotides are TGTGCCAGCAGCTTAGATCGGGGACAGGGCGAAAACGGGGCTTTCTTT.

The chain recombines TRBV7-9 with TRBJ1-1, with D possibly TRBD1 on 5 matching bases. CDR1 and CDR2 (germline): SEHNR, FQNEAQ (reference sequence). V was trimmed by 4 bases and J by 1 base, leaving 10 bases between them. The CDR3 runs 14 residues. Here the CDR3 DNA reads TGTGCCAGCAGCTCCGGGGGGAGGAACACTGAAGCTTTCTTT. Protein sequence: CASSSGGRNTEAFF.

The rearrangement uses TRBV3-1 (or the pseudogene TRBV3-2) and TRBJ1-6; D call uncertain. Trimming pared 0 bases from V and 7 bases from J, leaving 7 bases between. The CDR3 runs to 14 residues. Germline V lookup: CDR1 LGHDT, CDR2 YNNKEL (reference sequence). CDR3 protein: CASSQDWRNSPLHF. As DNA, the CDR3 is TGTGCCAGCAGCCAAGATTGGAGGAATTCACCCCTCCACTTT.